This T cell receptor (beta chain) was documented in a study of T cells in Graves' hyperthyroidism and ophthalmopathy (dated by TCRdb to between 2017 and 2020). Study-wide context: Peripheral blood was collected at initial diagnosis, before any treatment. The study also compared thyroid tissue and blood T-cell repertoires from about six Graves' hyperthyroidism patients. Prospective prediction of ophthalmopathy was tested in an independent validation cohort of 18 to 20 hyperthyroidism patients and some 17 patients who later progressed to ophthalmopathy. The 100 discovery patients were randomly split 7:3 into training and test sets. TCR V-J signatures able to tell the groups apart were searched for in a discovery cohort of 100 or so patients, of whom more than 40 had Graves' ophthalmopathy and 57 had stable Graves' hyperthyroidism. After blood sampling, hyperthyroidism patients were treated with methimazole at a starting dose of 30 mg daily, and ophthalmopathy patients were treated with high-dose intravenous methylprednisolone. The paper reports TCR Vbeta CDR3 sequencing of roughly 140 peripheral blood samples: over 40 ophthalmopathy, under 85 hyperthyroidism and about 17 progressor patients. Overall study outcomes, separate from this receptor: In cross-validation, a model built on a 13 V-J signature told ophthalmopathy apart from stable hyperthyroidism with less than 90% sensitivity and about 81% specificity, and in testing the same model reached 80%/75%. Sample size was not statistically predetermined, and blinding of investigators to group allocation was not performed. Blood samples also contained most of the expanded thyroid clonotypes (frequency above 0.001), which suggests that blood repertoires may reflect thyroid immune responses. In validation, the model predicted progression to ophthalmopathy with over 65% sensitivity and about 72% specificity, a median of about six months before onset.

TCR beta CDR3 regions were amplified from RNA transcripts. A first-round RT-PCR of the TCR CDR3 used the HTBI primer set with the Qiagen OneStep RT-PCR kit. Libraries were constructed in a second round of multiplex PCR, after which size selection and purification were carried out. Paired-end sequencing of the libraries was performed with 100 bp reads on an Illumina HiSeq2000. Turning to the authors' computational methods: SOAPnuke was used to process the raw data, removing reads that contained adapters or uncalled bases, had a mean Phred below 15, or lacked an exact match to the constant primer or identifier. COPE v1.2.5 was used to merge the high-quality paired reads, and each unique nucleotide sequence was defined as a clonotype. MiTCR v1.1 was used to align the clonotypes against IMGT TRBV, TRBD and TRBJ reference segments. Only V-J combinations with frequency above 0.0001, covering about 99% of repertoires, were analysed. A TCS score was defined as the ratio between F50 (clonal expansion) and ExV (chaos), using BLOSUM62-based TCRdist between CDR3 peptides within each V-J. Welch's t-statistics and random forest reduced 450 to 600 V-J features to about 13, which were used in a naive Bayes classifier (R e1071). TCRdb trimmed public reads at Q25 via fastp, called clones via MiXCR and kept in-frame beta chains. Entries that share a CDR3 protein sequence are merged under the most common genes and DNA. The V and J calls here are based on TCRdb, not the publication. The sample table holds almost 250,000 distinct CDR3 sequences, of which approximately 23% were seen once. 30% to 40% of the sample comes from the top ten.

In its sample, this clonotype was seen a few times. The clone's antigen remains unknown. It may be a read error: a sequence one base away is much more abundant. Moderately to severely active disease, a Clinical Activity Score of at least 3, a NOSPECS grade of at least 4, and a duration under 3 months were present in ophthalmopathy patients. Patients with uncontrolled infections, other autoimmune diseases, pregnancy or lactation were excluded. Diagnoses were based on clinical symptoms, serum thyroxine and TRAb, thyroid ultrasound and orbital computed tomography. PBMCs were separated from about 10 ml of fresh peripheral blood using Ficoll-Paque density gradient centrifugation. Trizol reagent was used to extract total RNA, and RNA quality was then checked on an Agilent 2100 Bioanalyzer. Including the terminal cysteine and phenylalanine, the CDR3 comprises 17 residues. Here the CDR3 DNA is all that survives: 51 bases in frame from base 1. The germline V gene yields MGHDK for CDR1 and SYGVNS for CDR2. V is trimmed back by 9 bases and J by 4 bases, and the junction contains 17 bases that no gene match accounts for.

The chain employs TRBV25-1 and TRBJ1-5, with 8 middle bases fitting TRBD1. The receptor was isolated from a woman aged 35 to 49 with Graves' ophthalmopathy. The sequencing input was blood. This receptor has the CDR3 CARFKARPQGANQPQHF. The DNA sequence reads TGTGCCAGGTTCAAGGCCCGTCCCCAGGGGGCTAATCAGCCCCAGCATTTT.